A selection of T cell receptor beta chains follows, all from one sample in a study of cytomegalovirus exposure and HLA in healthy donors. Produced via immunoSEQ multiplex PCR; TCRdb's table is partial and in-frame only. The sample has 100,000 to 150,000 clones, just under 80% seen once. Sequencing used PBMCs. Receptors originate from a woman in her 40s in good health and CMV-seronegative. The CDR3 runs from the conserved cysteine through the conserved F or W. Each record gives: V gene, CDR3 length, J gene, CDR3 protein.

>TRBV28|19|TRBJ2-3
CASSLPRTQAGAASDTQYF
>TRBV2|14|TRBJ2-5
CASSIGTGQETQYF
>TRBV6-1|14|TRBJ2-7
CASRGQASSYEQYF
>TRBV1|20|TRBJ1-4
CTSSQVNRAKTSSTNEKLFF
>TRBV11-3|12|TRBJ1-1
CASSREDTEAFF
>TRBV6-5|15|TRBJ2-7
CASSPWDRGVREQYF
>TRBV28|16|TRBJ2-1
CASSFQGPVGGDEQFF
>TRBV18|15|TRBJ1-1
CASSPLMRRDTEAFF
>TRBV10-3|12|TRBJ1-4
CAISSDREKLFF
>TRBV6-1|12|TRBJ2-7
CATLAGDYEQYF
>TRBV9|17|TRBJ2-3
CASSAPGTSGSTDTQYF
>TRBV18|15|TRBJ1-1
CASSPRQGPNTEAFF
>TRBV5-1|14|TRBJ1-6
CASSPEGQRSPLHF
>TRBV9|14|TRBJ2-4
CASSGLAGEDIQYF
>TRBV5-1|14|TRBJ2-1
CASSLGEVNNEQFF
>TRBV7-7|14|TRBJ2-3
CASSPGGFTDTQYF
>TRBV9|16|TRBJ1-2
CASSVHRDRGFNGYTF
>TRBV7-8|16|TRBJ2-7
CASSLFPGSSSYEQYF
>TRBV30|12|TRBJ2-2
CAWMRNTGELFF
>TRBV5-6|13|TRBJ2-7
CASSSFLTYEQYF